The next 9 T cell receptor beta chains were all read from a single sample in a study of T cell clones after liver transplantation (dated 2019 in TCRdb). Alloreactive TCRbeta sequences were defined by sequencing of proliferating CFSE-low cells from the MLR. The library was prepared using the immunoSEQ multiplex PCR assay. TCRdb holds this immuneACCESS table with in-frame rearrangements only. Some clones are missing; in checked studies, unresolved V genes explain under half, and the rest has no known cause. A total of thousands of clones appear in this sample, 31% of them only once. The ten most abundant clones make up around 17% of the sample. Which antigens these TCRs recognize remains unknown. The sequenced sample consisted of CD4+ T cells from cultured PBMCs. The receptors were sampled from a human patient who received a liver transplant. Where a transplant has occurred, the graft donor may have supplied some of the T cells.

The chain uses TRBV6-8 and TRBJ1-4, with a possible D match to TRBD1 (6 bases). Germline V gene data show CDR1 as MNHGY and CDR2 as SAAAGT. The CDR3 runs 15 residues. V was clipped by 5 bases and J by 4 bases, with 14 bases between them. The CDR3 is CASSEYDRINEKLFF. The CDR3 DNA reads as TGTGCCAGCAGTGAATACGACAGGATTAATGAAAAACTGTTTTTT.

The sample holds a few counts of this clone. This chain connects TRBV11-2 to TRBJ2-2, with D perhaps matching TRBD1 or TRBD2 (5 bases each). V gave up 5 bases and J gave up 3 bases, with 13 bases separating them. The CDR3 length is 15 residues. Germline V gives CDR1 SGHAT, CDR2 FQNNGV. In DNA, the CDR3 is TGTGCCAGCAGCGACGCCGGGACGTACACCGGGGAGCTGTTTTTT. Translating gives CASSDAGTYTGELFF.

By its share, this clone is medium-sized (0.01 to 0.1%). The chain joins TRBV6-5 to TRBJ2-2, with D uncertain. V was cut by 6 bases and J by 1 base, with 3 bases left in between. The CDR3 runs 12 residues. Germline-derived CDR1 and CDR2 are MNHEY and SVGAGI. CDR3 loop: CASRRNTGELFF. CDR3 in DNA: TGTGCCAGCAGAAGGAACACCGGGGAGCTGTTTTTT.

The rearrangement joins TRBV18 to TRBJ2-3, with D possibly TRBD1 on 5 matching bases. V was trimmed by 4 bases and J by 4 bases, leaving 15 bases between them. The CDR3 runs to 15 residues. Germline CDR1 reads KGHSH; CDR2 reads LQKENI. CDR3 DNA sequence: TGTGCCAGCTCACACGACAGACTGGCAGCAGATACGCAGTATTTT. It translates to CASSHDRLAADTQYF.

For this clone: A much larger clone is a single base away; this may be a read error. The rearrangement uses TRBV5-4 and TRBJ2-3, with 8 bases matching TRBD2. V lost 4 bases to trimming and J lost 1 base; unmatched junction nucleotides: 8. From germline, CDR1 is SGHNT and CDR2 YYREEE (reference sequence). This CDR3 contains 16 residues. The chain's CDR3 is CASSVGREDGTDTQYF. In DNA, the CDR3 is TGTGCCAGCAGCGTGGGGCGGGAGGATGGCACAGATACGCAGTATTTT. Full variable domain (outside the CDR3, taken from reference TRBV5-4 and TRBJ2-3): ETGVTQSPTHLIKTRGQQVTLRCSSQSGHNTVSWYQQALGQGPQFIFQYYREEENGRGNFPPRFSGLQFPNYSSELNVNALELDDSALYLCASSVGREDGTDTQYFGPGTRLTVL.

The CDR3 DNA reads TGCAGCGTTGAAGTGGGGCGGGGTGAGCAGTTCTTC. This translates into CSVEVGRGEQFF. The chain is built from TRBV29-1 and TRBJ2-1, with D perhaps matching TRBD2 (6 bases). V lost 1 base, J lost 9 bases, and 10 bases lay in between. The CDR3 is made up of 12 amino acids. Germline CDR1 reads SQVTM; CDR2 reads ANQGSEA.

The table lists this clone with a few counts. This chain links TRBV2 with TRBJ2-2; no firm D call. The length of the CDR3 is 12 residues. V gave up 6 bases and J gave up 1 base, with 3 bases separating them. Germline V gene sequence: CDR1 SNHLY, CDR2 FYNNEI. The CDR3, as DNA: TGTGCCAGCAGAAGGAACACCGGGGAGCTGTTTTTT. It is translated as CASRRNTGELFF.

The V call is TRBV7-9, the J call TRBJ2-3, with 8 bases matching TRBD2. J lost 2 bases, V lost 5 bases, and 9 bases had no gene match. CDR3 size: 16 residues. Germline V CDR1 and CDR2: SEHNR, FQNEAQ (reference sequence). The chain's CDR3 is CASSLGAGGATDTQYF. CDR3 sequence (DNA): TGTGCCAGCAGCCTAGGGGCGGGGGGCGCCACAGATACGCAGTATTTT.

The CDR3 nucleotides are TGCAGTGCTGACAACAGAGTTGAGCAGTTCTTC. Residues: CSADNRVEQFF. The rearrangement uses TRBV20-1 and TRBJ2-1, with D hard to call. This CDR3 is 11 amino acids long. V dropped 5 bases and J dropped 9 bases, with 11 bases sitting between them. Germline V gene lookup returns CDR1 DFQATT and CDR2 SNEGSKA (reference sequence).